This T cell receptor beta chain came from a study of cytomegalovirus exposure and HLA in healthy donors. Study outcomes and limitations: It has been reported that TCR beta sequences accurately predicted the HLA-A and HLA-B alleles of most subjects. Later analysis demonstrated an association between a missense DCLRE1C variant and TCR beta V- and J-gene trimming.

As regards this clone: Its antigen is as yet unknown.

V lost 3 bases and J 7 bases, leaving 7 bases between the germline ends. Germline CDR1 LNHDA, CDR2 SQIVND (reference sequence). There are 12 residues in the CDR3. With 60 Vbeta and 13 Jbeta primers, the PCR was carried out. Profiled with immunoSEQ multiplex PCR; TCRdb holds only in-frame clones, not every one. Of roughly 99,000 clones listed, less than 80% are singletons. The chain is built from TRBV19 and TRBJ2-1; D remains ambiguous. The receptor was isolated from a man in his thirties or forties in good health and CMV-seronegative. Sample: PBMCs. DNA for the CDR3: TGTGCCAGTAGTATTGCCACTAATGAGCAGTTCTTC. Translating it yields CASSIATNEQFF.